This TCR beta chain was recorded in a study of cytomegalovirus exposure and HLA in healthy donors. Points on this clone: Its antigen remains unknown.

Overall study results and limits: The finding came from a later analysis; first-cohort TCR clusters tended to co-occur in the 90 to 150 validation repertoires. Overall, approximately 150 TCR beta chains were annotated as cytomegalovirus-associated. Rare TCR sequences dominated, though some public TCRs recurred in many donors.

Using immunoSEQ multiplex PCR, the repertoire was profiled, and TCRdb retains in-frame clones only, with some absent. Among more than 95,000 clones listed, 80% to 90% were seen once. The CDR3 contains 13 residues. Per the germline V gene, CDR1 is MNHEY and CDR2 is SMNVEV (reference sequence). The V segment lost 10 bases and the J segment 0 bases; nucleotides outside the gene matches: 6. The sample consisted of PBMCs. This receptor was obtained from a woman between 18 and 30 years old in good health and CMV-seronegative. V and J are TRBV27 and TRBJ2-7; 7 nucleotides align to TRBD2. The CDR3 DNA follows: TGTGCCACTGGGGGGGGGAGCTCCTACGAGCAGTACTTC. Amino acids: CATGGGSSYEQYF.